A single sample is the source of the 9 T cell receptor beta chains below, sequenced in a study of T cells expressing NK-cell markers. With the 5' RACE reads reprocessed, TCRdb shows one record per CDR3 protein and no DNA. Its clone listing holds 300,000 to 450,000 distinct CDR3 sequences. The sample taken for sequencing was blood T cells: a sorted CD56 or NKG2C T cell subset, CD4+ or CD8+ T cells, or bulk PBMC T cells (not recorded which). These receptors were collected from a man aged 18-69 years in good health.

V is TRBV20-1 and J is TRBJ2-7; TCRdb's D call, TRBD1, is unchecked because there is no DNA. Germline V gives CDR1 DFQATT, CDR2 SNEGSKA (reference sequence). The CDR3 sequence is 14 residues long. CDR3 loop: CSARPPGRAYEQYF.

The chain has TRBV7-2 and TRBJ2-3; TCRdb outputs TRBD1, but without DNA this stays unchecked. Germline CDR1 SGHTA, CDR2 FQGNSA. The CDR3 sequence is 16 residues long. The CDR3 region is CASSLGLAGTGYTQYF.

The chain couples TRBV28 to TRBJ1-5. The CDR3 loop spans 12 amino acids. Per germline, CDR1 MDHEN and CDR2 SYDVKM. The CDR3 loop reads CASSFFGMPQHF.

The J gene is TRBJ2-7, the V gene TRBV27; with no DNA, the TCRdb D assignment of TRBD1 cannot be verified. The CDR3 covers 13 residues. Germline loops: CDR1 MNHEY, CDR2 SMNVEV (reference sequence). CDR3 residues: CASREGAPYEQYF.

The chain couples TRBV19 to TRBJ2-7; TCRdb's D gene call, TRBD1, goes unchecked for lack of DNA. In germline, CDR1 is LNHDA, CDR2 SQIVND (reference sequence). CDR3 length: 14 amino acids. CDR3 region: CASSGGQPPYEQYF.

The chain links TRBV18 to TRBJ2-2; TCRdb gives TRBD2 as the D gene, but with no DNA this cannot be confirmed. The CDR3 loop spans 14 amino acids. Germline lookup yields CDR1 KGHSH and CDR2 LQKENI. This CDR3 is CASSRGPHTGELFF.

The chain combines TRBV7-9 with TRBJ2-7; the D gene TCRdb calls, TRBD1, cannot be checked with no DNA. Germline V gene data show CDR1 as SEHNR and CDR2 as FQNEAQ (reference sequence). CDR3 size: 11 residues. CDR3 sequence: CASSKRDLKYF.

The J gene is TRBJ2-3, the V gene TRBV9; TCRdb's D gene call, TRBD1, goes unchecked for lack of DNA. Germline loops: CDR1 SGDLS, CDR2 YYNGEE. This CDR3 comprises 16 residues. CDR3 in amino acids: CASSVSGDSQWGTQYF.

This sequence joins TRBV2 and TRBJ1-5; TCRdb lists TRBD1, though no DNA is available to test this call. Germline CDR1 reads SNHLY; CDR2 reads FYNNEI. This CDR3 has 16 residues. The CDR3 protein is CASSEEAGGINQPQHF.